One and the same sample provided the 20 T cell receptor beta chains below, sequenced in a study of blood T cell repertoires in COVID-19. Libraries were prepared by immunoSEQ multiplex PCR; TCRdb keeps only in-frame clonotypes and omits some of them. The sample has 72,000 or so clones, approximately 86% seen once. The sample consisted of peripheral blood. The receptors originated from a man older than 75 with active COVID-19.

This chain links TRBV7-2 with TRBJ2-3, with D perhaps matching TRBD2 (5 bases). V was clipped by 2 bases and J by 2 bases, with 11 bases between them. Per germline, CDR1 SGHTA and CDR2 FQGNSA. The CDR3 sequence is 15 residues long. CDR3: CASSLQTRLTDTQYF. CDR3 coding DNA: TGTGCCAGCAGCTTACAAACTAGACTCACAGATACGCAGTATTTT. The entire variable domain, with the rest obtained from reference TRBV7-2 and TRBJ2-3, is as follows: GAGVSQSPSNKVTEKGKDVELRCDPISGHTALYWYRQSLGQGLEFLIYFQGNSAPDKSGLPSDRFSAERTGGSVSTLTIQRTQQEDSAVYLCASSLQTRLTDTQYFGPGTRLTVL.

The chain combines TRBV18 with TRBJ1-2; TRBD1 matches at 9 bases. Looked up from germline, CDR1 is KGHSH and CDR2 is LQKENI. The CDR3 consists of 16 residues. Trimming took 2 bases from V and 2 from J; bases not matched to a gene: 6. The CDR3 coding sequence is TGTGCCAGCTCACCATCGGCAACAGGGGGCAACTATGGCTACACCTTC. Encoded protein: CASSPSATGGNYGYTF. Based on the CDR3 plus reference TRBV18 and TRBJ1-2, the full variable domain is NAGVMQNPRHLVRRRGQEARLRCSPMKGHSHVYWYRQLPEEGLKFMVYLQKENIIDESGMPKERFSAEFPKEGPSILRIQQVVRGDSAAYFCASSPSATGGNYGYTFGSGTRLTVV.

This clone is judged medium-sized. V is TRBV3-1 (or the pseudogene TRBV3-2) and J is TRBJ2-1, with 11 bases fitting TRBD2. There are 16 residues in the CDR3. The junction had 6 bases not matched to a gene; V was cut back by 4 bases and J by 4 bases. CDR1 and CDR2 from the germline V gene are LGHDT and YNNKEL (reference sequence). CDR3 protein: CASSRSRTSGYNEQFF. DNA of the CDR3: TGTGCCAGCAGCCGTAGCCGGACTAGCGGGTACAATGAGCAGTTCTTC.

J is TRBJ2-1 and V is TRBV28; the D gene is possibly TRBD2 (5 bases). The CDR3 sequence is 12 residues long. With 6 bases removed from V and 9 bases from J, the gap between germline ends came to 12 bases. CDR1 MDHEN and CDR2 SYDVKM come from the germline V gene. The CDR3 loop is CASRPGRGEQFF. The CDR3 nucleotides read TGTGCCAGCAGACCAGGACGGGGTGAGCAGTTCTTC.

This chain connects TRBV18 to TRBJ2-7; tentatively, D is TRBD2 (5 bases). Germline V gene data show CDR1 as KGHSH and CDR2 as LQKENI. Trimming shortened V by 0 bases and J by 3 bases, and 6 bases separated the two germline ends. CDR3 size: 13 residues. The CDR3 protein is CASSPPGDYEQYF. The CDR3 nucleotides are TGTGCCAGCTCACCACCCGGGGACTACGAGCAGTACTTC.

This clone was seen only once. V and J are TRBV2 and TRBJ2-2; 8 nucleotides line up with TRBD2. CDR1 SNHLY and CDR2 FYNNEI come from the germline V gene. V was clipped by 6 bases and J by 7 bases; unmatched bases: 7. This CDR3 comprises 14 residues. The CDR3 protein is CASRPGLVLGELFF. Here the CDR3 DNA reads TGTGCCAGCAGACCGGGACTAGTGCTCGGGGAGCTGTTTTTT.

This chain links TRBV2 with TRBJ2-7; D gene uncertain. Germline-derived CDR1 and CDR2 are SNHLY and FYNNEI. This CDR3 spans 14 amino acids. The V end lost 7 bases, the J end lost 1 base, and 14 bases lay between the germline ends. CDR3 residues: CASTLAGASYEQYF. DNA for the CDR3: TGTGCCAGCACTCTGGCAGGCGCGTCCTACGAGCAGTACTTC.

This sequence joins TRBV6-5 and TRBJ2-3; 7 bases match TRBD1. From germline, CDR1 is MNHEY and CDR2 SVGAGI. The V segment lost 7 bases and the J segment 1 base; nucleotides outside the gene matches: 8. CDR3 size: 15 residues. This CDR3 reads CASNVRQGGTDTQYF. DNA of the CDR3: TGTGCCAGCAACGTACGACAGGGAGGCACAGATACGCAGTATTTT.

The genes are TRBV24-1 and TRBJ2-5; tentative D call: TRBD1 (5 bases). This CDR3 comprises 15 residues. Germline CDR1 is KGHDR and CDR2 is SFDVKD. V lost 1 base and J lost 4, with 12 bases in between. CDR3 residues: CATSDFPGFGETQYF. The CDR3, as DNA: TGTGCCACCAGTGATTTTCCAGGGTTCGGAGAGACCCAGTACTTC.

The J gene is TRBJ1-2, the V gene TRBV28; D is unresolved. Trimming removed 2 bases from V and 3 bases from J, with 13 bases in between. The V gene's germline CDR1 is MDHEN and CDR2 SYDVKM. CDR3 size: 15 residues. CDR3 loop: CASSLLQDADYGYTF. DNA for the CDR3: TGTGCCAGCAGTTTACTCCAGGATGCTGACTATGGCTACACCTTC.

This chain uses TRBV4-1 with TRBJ1-1; tentatively, D is TRBD1 (5 bases). Germline loops: CDR1 MGHRA, CDR2 YSYEKL. Trimming shortened V by 1 base and J by 4 bases, and 13 bases separated the two germline ends. The CDR3 consists of 15 residues. The CDR3 region is CASSQGAQGSTEAFF. In DNA, the CDR3 is TGCGCCAGCAGCCAAGGGGCTCAGGGTAGCACTGAAGCTTTCTTT.

This clone was picked up a small number of times. This chain joins TRBV7-6 and TRBJ2-1; 8 bases match TRBD1. The CDR3 spans 16 residues. The ends lost 1 base at V and 7 bases at J; junction bases unmatched: 9. The germline V gene encodes CDR1 SGHVS and CDR2 FNYEAQ. CDR3 protein: CASSLGEDRVGNEQFF. As DNA, the CDR3 is TGTGCCAGCAGCTTAGGCGAGGACAGGGTTGGAAATGAGCAGTTCTTC.

The rearrangement joins TRBV9 to TRBJ1-1, with 7 bases that match TRBD1. The germline CDR1 and CDR2 sequences are SGDLS and YYNGEE. V lost 0 bases to trimming and J lost 4 bases; unmatched junction nucleotides: 3. The CDR3 consists of 14 residues. The CDR3 reads CASSVDRGTTEAFF. The CDR3 DNA reads as TGTGCCAGCAGCGTAGACAGGGGAACCACTGAAGCTTTCTTT.

The rearrangement links TRBV27 to TRBJ2-7; TRBD2 aligns across 8 bases. The CDR3 totals 16 residues. J was trimmed by 6 bases and V by 8 bases; bases with no gene match: 18. The germline CDR1 and CDR2 sequences are MNHEY and SMNVEV (reference sequence). The CDR3 loop is CASAYYLSGSAREQYF. The CDR3 DNA reads TGTGCCAGCGCCTACTACTTGAGCGGGAGTGCCCGCGAGCAGTACTTC.

V is TRBV19 and J is TRBJ2-3; tentatively, D is TRBD2 (5 bases). The CDR3 runs to 14 residues. CDR1 and CDR2 (germline): LNHDA, SQIVND (reference sequence). Trimming took off 5 bases at V and 3 bases at J, with 12 bases between the two ends. CDR3 coding DNA: TGTGCCAGTAGTTTGGGAGTTCGAACAGATACGCAGTATTTT. The encoded protein is CASSLGVRTDTQYF.

This chain connects TRBV12-3 or TRBV12-4 to TRBJ2-5; TRBD2 matches 11 bases. The trim removed 6 bases at V and 7 bases at J, leaving 4 bases unmatched. CDR3 length: 13 amino acids. Here the CDR3 DNA reads TGTGCCAGCAGACCCACTAGCGGGAGGACCCAGTACTTC. This sequence encodes CASRPTSGRTQYF.

The chain joins TRBV5-1 to TRBJ2-3, with 7 bases lining up with TRBD1. V was clipped by 4 bases and J by 3 bases; unmatched bases: 11. Germline lookup yields CDR1 SGHRS and CDR2 YFSETQ. There are 16 residues in the CDR3. The CDR3 is CASSRTGTVGTDTQYF. CDR3 DNA: TGCGCCAGCAGCAGAACCGGGACAGTCGGTACAGATACGCAGTATTTT.

The genes are TRBV24-1 and TRBJ2-1; 7 bases are shared with TRBD2. The CDR3 length is 14 residues. V shed 4 bases and J 7 bases; nucleotides not matched to a gene: 6. Germline V lookup: CDR1 KGHDR, CDR2 SFDVKD. CDR3 nucleotide sequence: TGTGCCACCAGTGAGTTGGGAGGGGAGAATGAGCAGTTCTTC. It yields the protein CATSELGGENEQFF.

The chain links TRBV29-1 to TRBJ2-7, with a weak D call TRBD1 (5 bases). Germline V gene sequence: CDR1 SQVTM, CDR2 ANQGSEA. Between the trimmed V and J ends, which lost 7 bases and 4 bases, there was a span of 11 bases. This CDR3 contains 11 residues. This CDR3 is CSAQGGYEQYF. For the CDR3, the DNA is TGCAGCGCTCAGGGTGGGTACGAGCAGTACTTC.

V is TRBV6-5 and J is TRBJ2-1, with a weak D call TRBD1 (6 bases). V was trimmed by 4 bases and J by 4 bases, leaving 17 bases between them. Germline lookup yields CDR1 MNHEY and CDR2 SVGAGI. CDR3 size: 16 residues. The CDR3 reads CASSSIIGGSYNEQFF. The DNA for the CDR3 is TGTGCCAGCAGTTCGATAATAGGGGGAAGTTACAATGAGCAGTTCTTC.